The 2 T cell receptor beta chains in this list originate from one sample, sequenced in a study of CD8+CD57+ T cells in acquired aplastic anemia. The study profiled TCR beta VDJ and CDR3 using genomic DNA as template. TCRdb recomputed calls from the reads with MiXCR, one row per CDR3 protein. Of 150,000 to 200,000 distinct CDR3 sequences in the sample, approximately 40% were seen once. Material: sorted CD4+, CD8+, or CD8+CD57+ T cells (not recorded which) from PBMCs. These receptors all stem from a human donor in good health.

This clonotype showed up just a few times. This sequence may be a read error, since a much larger clone differs from it by one base. The gene calls are TRBV7-7 and TRBJ2-1; tentatively, D is TRBD2 (5 bases). Germline CDR1 and CDR2: SSHAT and FNYEAQ (reference sequence). The CDR3 is made up of 15 amino acids. CDR3 protein: CASSLDGVSYSEQFF. The CDR3 DNA reads TGTGCCAGCAGCTTAGACGGGGTTTCCTACAGTGAGCAGTTCTTC.

As concerns this clonotype: A much larger clonotype is one base distant, so this may be a read error. The chain joins TRBV5-1 to TRBJ2-7; the D gene is possibly TRBD1 (6 bases). Germline V gene data show CDR1 as SGHRS and CDR2 as YFSETQ. This CDR3 region has 14 residues. The CDR3 reads CASSSGQGFHDQYF. The CDR3 region has the DNA TGCGCCAGCAGCTCCGGCCAGGGGTTCCACGACCAGTACTTC.